These T cell receptor beta chains were read from a single sample in a study of T cells in localized non-small cell lung cancer. This table comes from immunoSEQ multiplex PCR, and its TCRdb copy is limited to in-frame clones, with some not included. The sample gives about 15,000 clones, 80% to 90% of which show up once; 27% is in the top ten. Sequencing was performed on peripheral blood mononuclear cells, taken before any cancer treatment. These TCRs come from a male donor aged 60 or over with stage II lung adenocarcinoma. The conserved cysteine and the conserved F or W are not part of the CDR3 here.

TRBJ2-1 | TRBV5-1 | ASSRRGDSYNEQF
TRBJ2-3 | TRBV5-6 | ASKDNSRADTQY
TRBJ1-2 | TRBV9 | ASTSGTGVSYGYT
TRBJ2-1 | TRBV30 | AWGSGLAGGASMEQF
TRBJ2-2 | TRBV9 | ASSKQGMNTGELF
TRBJ1-1 | TRBV28 | ASSFTSVHQAF
TRBJ2-7 | TRBV14 | ASSQASGLSRNEQY
TRBJ2-1 | TRBV12-5 | ASGLWDGLAGGPGNEQF
TRBJ2-3 | TRBV30 | AWSTGGRSTDTQY
TRBJ1-1 | TRBV6-6 | ASNIDRNTEAF
TRBJ1-2 | TRBV7-2 | ASSLALGGYT